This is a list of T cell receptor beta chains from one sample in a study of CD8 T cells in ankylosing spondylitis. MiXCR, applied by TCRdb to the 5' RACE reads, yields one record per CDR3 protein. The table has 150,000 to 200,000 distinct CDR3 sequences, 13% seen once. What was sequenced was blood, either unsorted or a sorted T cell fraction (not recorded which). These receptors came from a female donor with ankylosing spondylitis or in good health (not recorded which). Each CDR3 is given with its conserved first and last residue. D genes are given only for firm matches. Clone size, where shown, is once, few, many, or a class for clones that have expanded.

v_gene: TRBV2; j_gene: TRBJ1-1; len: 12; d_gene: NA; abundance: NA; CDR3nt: TGTGCCATCAGTGAAGGGTTCACTGAAGCTTTCTTT; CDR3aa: CAISEGFTEAFF
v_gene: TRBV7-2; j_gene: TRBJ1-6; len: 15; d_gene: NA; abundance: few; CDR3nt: TGTGCCAGCAGCTTAGCGGGTCCCCTCGGATCACCCCTCCACTTT; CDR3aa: CASSLAGPLGSPLHF
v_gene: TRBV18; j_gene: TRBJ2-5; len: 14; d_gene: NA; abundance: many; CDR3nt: TGTGCCAGCTCCCCGGACTGGGGAGGTGAGACCCAGTACTTC; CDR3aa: CASSPDWGGETQYF
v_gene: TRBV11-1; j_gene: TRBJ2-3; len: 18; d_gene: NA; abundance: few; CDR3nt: TGTGCCAGCAGCTACGGTTCGCGCGGGGCAGCCCATTCAGATACGCAGTATTTT; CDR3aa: CASSYGSRGAAHSDTQYF
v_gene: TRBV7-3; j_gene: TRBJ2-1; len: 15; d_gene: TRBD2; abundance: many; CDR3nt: TGTGCCAGCAGCCAACATGAGGGACTAGCCTTTGAGCAGTTCTTC; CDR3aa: CASSQHEGLAFEQFF
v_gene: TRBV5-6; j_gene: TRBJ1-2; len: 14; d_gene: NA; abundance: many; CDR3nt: TGTGCCAGCAGCCCTGTGCGGCTACCCTATGGCTACACCTTC; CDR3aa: CASSPVRLPYGYTF
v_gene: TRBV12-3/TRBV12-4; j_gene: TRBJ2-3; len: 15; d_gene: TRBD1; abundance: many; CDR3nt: TGTGCCAGCAGTGCCGGGACAGGGAGCACAGATACGCAGTATTTT; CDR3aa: CASSAGTGSTDTQYF
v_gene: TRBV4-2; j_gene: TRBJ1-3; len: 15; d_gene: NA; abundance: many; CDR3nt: TGTGCCAGCAGCCAAGACCCGGGACAAGGAAACACCATATATTTT; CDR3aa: CASSQDPGQGNTIYF
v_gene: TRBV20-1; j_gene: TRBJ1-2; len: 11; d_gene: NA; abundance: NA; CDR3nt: TGCAGTGCTAGAGAGGCAGGGAAGGGGACCTTC; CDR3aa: CSAREAGKGTF
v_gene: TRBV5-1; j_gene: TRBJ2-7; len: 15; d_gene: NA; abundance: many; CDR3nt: TGCGCCAGCAGCTTGTTAGGCGTAGCCTCCTACGAGCAGTACTTC; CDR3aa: CASSLLGVASYEQYF
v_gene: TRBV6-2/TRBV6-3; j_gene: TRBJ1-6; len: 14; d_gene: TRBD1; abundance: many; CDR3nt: TGTGCCAGCAGCCGGACAGGGTTGCGATCACCCCTCCACTTT; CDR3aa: CASSRTGLRSPLHF
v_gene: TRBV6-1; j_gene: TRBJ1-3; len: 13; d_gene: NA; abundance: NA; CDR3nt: TGTGCCAGCGGGGTTTCTTCTGGAAACACCATATATTTT; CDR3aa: CASGVSSGNTIYF
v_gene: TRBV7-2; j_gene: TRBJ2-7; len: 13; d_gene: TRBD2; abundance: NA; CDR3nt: TGTGCCAGCAGCCCTAGCGGAGACTACGAGCAGTACTTC; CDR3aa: CASSPSGDYEQYF
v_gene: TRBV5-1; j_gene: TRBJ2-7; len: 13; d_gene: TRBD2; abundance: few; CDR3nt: TGCGCCAGCAGCTTAAGCGGGATCTACGAGCAGTACTTC; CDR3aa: CASSLSGIYEQYF
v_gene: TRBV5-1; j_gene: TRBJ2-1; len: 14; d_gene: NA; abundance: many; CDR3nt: TGCGCCAGCGGCTGGGCAGGGCTAGGCAATGAGCAGTTCTTC; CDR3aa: CASGWAGLGNEQFF
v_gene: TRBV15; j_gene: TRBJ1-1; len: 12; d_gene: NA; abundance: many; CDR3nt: TGTGCCACCTCCGAGGGGGACACTGAAGCTTTCTTT; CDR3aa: CATSEGDTEAFF
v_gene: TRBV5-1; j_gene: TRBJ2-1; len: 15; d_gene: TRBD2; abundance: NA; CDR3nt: TGCGCCAGCAGCCCGGGACTAGCGGGAGACAATGAGCAGTTCTTC; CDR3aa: CASSPGLAGDNEQFF
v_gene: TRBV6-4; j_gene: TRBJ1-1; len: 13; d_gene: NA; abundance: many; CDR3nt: TGTGCCAGCAGTGGGGGAGAAAACACTGAAGCTTTCTTT; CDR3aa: CASSGGENTEAFF
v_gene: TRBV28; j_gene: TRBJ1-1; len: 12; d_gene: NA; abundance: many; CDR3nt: TGTGCCACAGGGCCATGGGGTACTGAAGCTTTCTTT; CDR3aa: CATGPWGTEAFF
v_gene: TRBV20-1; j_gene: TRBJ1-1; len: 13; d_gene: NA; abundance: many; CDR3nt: TGCAGTGGGGGGCCCGGCGGGTACACTGAAGCTTTCTTT; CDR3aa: CSGGPGGYTEAFF
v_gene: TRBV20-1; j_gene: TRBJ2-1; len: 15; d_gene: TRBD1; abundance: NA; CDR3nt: TGCAGTGCTTCTACCGGGACAGGCTCCTACAATGAGCAGTTCTTC; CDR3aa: CSASTGTGSYNEQFF
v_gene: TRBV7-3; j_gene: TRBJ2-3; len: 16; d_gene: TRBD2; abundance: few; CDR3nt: TGTGCCAGCAAGCTGAGAGGCGGGAGTCGCACAGATACGCAGTATTTT; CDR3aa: CASKLRGGSRTDTQYF
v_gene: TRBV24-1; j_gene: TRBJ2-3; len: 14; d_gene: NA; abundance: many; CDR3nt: TGTGCCACCAGTGATTTCGCGGGATTACATACGCAGTATTTT; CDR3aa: CATSDFAGLHTQYF
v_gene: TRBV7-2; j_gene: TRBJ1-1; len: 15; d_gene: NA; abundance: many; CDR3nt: TGTGCCAGCAGCTTAGGGGTCTGGGCCAACACTGAAGCTTTCTTT; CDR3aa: CASSLGVWANTEAFF
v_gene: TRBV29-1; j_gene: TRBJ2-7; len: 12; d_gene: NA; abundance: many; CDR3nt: TGCAGCGTTATGGCTAGCATCTACGAGCAGTACTTC; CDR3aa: CSVMASIYEQYF
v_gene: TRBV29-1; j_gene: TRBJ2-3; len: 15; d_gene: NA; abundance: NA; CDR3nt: TGCAGCGTTAAGAGGTTTGGCCCCAGCACAGATACGCAGTATTTT; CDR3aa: CSVKRFGPSTDTQYF
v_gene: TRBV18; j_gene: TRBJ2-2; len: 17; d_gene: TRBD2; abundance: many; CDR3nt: TGTGCCAGCTCACTCTATTCCGCTAGCGGGAACACCGGGGAGCTGTTTTTT; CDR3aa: CASSLYSASGNTGELFF
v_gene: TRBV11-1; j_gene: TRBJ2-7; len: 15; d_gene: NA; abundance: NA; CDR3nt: TGTGCCAGCAGCTTAGGTTCAGGGGAGTTCTACGAGCAGTACTTC; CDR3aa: CASSLGSGEFYEQYF
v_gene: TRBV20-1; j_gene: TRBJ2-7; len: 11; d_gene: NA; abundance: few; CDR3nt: TGCAGTGCTTTAGATCTCCTTGGGCAGTACTTC; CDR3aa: CSALDLLGQYF
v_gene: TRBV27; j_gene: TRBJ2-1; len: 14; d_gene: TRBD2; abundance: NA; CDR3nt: TGTGCCAGCAGTTTCGGACTAGCGGGGGTGAAGCAGTTCTTC; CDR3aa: CASSFGLAGVKQFF
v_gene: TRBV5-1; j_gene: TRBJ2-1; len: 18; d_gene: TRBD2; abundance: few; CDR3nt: TGCGCCAGCAGCATCCGGCTAGCGGGGGTAAGCTCCTACAATGAGCAGTTCTTC; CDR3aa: CASSIRLAGVSSYNEQFF
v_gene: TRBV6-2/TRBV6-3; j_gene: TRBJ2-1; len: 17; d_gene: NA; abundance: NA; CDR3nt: TGTGCCAGCAGTTACTCGACAGGACCGGTCGATTCAGAAGGGCAGTTCTTC; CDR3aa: CASSYSTGPVDSEGQFF
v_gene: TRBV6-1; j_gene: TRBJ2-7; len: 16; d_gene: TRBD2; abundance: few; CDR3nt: TGTGCCAGCATTCCAGGAGGACTAGCGGGCGACTACGAGCAGTACTTC; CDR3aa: CASIPGGLAGDYEQYF
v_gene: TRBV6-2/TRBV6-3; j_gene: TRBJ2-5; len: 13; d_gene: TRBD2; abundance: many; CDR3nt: TGTGCCAGCAGACTAGCGGGAGCTGAGACCCAGTACTTC; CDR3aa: CASRLAGAETQYF
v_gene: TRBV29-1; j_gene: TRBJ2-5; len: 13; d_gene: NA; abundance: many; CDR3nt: TGCAGCGTTGACCCAGGGACCGTGGAGACCCAGTACTTC; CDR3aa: CSVDPGTVETQYF
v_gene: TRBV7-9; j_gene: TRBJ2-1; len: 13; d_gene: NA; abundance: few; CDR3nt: TGTGCCAGCAGATCAACTCTGGGCCATGAGCAGTTCTTC; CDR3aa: CASRSTLGHEQFF
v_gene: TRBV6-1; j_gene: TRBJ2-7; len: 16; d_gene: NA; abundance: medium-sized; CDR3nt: TGTGCCAGCAGTGAAGATTATTACGGCAGCTCCTACGAGCAGTACTTC; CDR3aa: CASSEDYYGSSYEQYF
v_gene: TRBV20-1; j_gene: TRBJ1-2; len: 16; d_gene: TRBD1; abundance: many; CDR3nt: TGCAGTGCTAGCCCAGGGACAGGGGATATCAACTATGGCTACACCTTC; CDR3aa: CSASPGTGDINYGYTF
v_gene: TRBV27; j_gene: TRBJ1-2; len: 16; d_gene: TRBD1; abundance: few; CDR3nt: TGTGCCAGCAGTTTAGTACAGGGGCTTACTAACTATGGCTACACCTTC; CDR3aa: CASSLVQGLTNYGYTF
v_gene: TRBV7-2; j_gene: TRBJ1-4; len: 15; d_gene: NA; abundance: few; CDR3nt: TGTGCCAGCAGCTTAGCGGCGGGGAAAAATGAAAAACTGTTTTTT; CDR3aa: CASSLAAGKNEKLFF
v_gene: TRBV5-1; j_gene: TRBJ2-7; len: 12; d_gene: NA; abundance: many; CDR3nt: TGCGCCAGCAGCCCGGGACACTACGAGCAGTACTTC; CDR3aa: CASSPGHYEQYF
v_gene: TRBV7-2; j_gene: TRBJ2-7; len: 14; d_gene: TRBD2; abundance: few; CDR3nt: TGTGCCAGCAGCTTAAATCTAGCGGGAGACGAGCAGTACTTC; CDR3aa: CASSLNLAGDEQYF
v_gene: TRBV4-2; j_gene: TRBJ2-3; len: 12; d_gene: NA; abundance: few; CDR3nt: TGTGCCAGCAGCCTTGTTACGGAGACGCAGTATTTT; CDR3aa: CASSLVTETQYF
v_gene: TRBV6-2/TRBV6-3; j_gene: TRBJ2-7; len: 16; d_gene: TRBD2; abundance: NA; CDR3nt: TGTGCCAGCTATGAAACTCAGTTCGGGGGGAAAGGCGAGCAGTACTTC; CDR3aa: CASYETQFGGKGEQYF
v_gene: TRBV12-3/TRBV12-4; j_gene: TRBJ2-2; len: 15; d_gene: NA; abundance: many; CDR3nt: TGTGCCAGCACCGGAGCGGGTCCGAACACCGGGGAGCTGTTTTTT; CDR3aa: CASTGAGPNTGELFF
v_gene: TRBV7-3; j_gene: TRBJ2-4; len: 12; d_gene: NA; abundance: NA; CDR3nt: TGTGCCAGCAGCTTAATCAATGCAGCCCGGTACTTC; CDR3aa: CASSLINAARYF
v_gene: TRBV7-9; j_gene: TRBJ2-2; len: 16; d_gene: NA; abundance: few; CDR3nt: TGTGCCAGCAGCTTAGACGGGGGTGCACTGACCGGGGAGCTGTTTTTT; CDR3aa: CASSLDGGALTGELFF
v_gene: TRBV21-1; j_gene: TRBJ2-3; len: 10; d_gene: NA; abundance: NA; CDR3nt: TGTGCCAGCAGCTTCGATACGCAGTATTTT; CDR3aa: CASSFDTQYF
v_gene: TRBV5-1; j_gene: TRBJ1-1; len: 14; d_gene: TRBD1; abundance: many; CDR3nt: TGCGCCAGCAGGGGACAGGGGGCTCTTACTGAAGCTTTCTTT; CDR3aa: CASRGQGALTEAFF
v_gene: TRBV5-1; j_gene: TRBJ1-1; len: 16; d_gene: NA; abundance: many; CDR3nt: TGCGCCAGCAGCCAGAGAACCAGGGACGGGAACACTGAAGCTTTCTTT; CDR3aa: CASSQRTRDGNTEAFF
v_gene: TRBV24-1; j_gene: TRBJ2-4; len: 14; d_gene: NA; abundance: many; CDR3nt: TGTGCCACCAGTGACTTGACTAGAGGCAACATTCAGTACTTC; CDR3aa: CATSDLTRGNIQYF
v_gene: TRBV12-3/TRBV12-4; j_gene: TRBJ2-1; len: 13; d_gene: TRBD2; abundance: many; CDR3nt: TGTGCCACCGGGGTAGCGGGAGGCTATGAGCAGTTCTTC; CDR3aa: CATGVAGGYEQFF
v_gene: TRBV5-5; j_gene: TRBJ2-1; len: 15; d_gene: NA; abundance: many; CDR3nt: TGTGCCAGCAGCTTGGAAGCCGGGATGGTCTATGAGCAGTTCTTC; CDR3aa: CASSLEAGMVYEQFF